These T cell receptor beta chains were read from a single sample in a study of T cell responses to AZD1222 COVID-19 vaccine. Here immunoSEQ multiplex PCR was the method, and the copy in TCRdb shows in-frame clones only, minus some. Counted here are 90,000 to 150,000 clones, approximately 90% occurring once; the ten biggest clones make up roughly 8.9%. The sample in question was peripheral blood, obtained on day 0 of AZD1222 vaccination. The receptors derive from an adult in good health. CDR3s include the opening cysteine and the closing phenylalanine or tryptophan. The order of the fields is clone size, V gene, J gene, D gene, CDR3 DNA, CDR3 protein. The D gene is left open where the match is weak. Clone size appears in some rows only: once, few, many, or a class for an expanded clone.

abundance: NA; v_gene: TRBV12-3/TRBV12-4; j_gene: TRBJ2-1; d_gene: TRBD2; CDR3nt: TGTGCCAGCAGTTCTGGGACTAGTATTTTCTTC; CDR3aa: CASSSGTSIFF
abundance: once; v_gene: TRBV6-5; j_gene: TRBJ2-1; d_gene: NA; CDR3nt: TGTGCCAGCAGTTACTCAGGGACGAAGGAGCAGTTCTTC; CDR3aa: CASSYSGTKEQFF
abundance: NA; v_gene: TRBV3-1/TRBV3-2; j_gene: TRBJ1-3; d_gene: NA; CDR3nt: TGTGCCACCCAGGGTATTAACACCATATATTTT; CDR3aa: CATQGINTIYF
abundance: NA; v_gene: TRBV5-6; j_gene: TRBJ1-6; d_gene: NA; CDR3nt: TGTGCCAGCAGCTTGTTGGTGGGGAATAATTCACCCCTCCACTTT; CDR3aa: CASSLLVGNNSPLHF
abundance: NA; v_gene: TRBV19; j_gene: TRBJ1-1; d_gene: TRBD1; CDR3nt: TGTGCCAGTAGTATATCCAGGGGGGCCTTTAACACTGAAGCTTTCTTT; CDR3aa: CASSISRGAFNTEAFF
abundance: NA; v_gene: TRBV19; j_gene: TRBJ2-5; d_gene: TRBD2; CDR3nt: TGTGCCAGTAGTATCTCGGCGGGGGAAGAGACCCAGTACTTC; CDR3aa: CASSISAGEETQYF
abundance: NA; v_gene: TRBV3-1/TRBV3-2; j_gene: TRBJ2-1; d_gene: TRBD2; CDR3nt: TGTGCCAGCAGCCGAGGAGCTAGCGGGAATTCTGAGCAGTTCTTC; CDR3aa: CASSRGASGNSEQFF
abundance: NA; v_gene: TRBV19; j_gene: TRBJ1-5; d_gene: NA; CDR3nt: TGTGCCAGTAGGCCAGAGGCAGTCAGCAATCAGCCCCAGCATTTT; CDR3aa: CASRPEAVSNQPQHF
abundance: NA; v_gene: TRBV11-1; j_gene: TRBJ2-1; d_gene: TRBD2; CDR3nt: TGTGCCAGCAGCCCCTGGAGCGGGGGGGCTGTGGATGAGCAGTTCTTC; CDR3aa: CASSPWSGGAVDEQFF
abundance: NA; v_gene: TRBV7-8; j_gene: TRBJ2-7; d_gene: NA; CDR3nt: TGTGCCAGCAGCTTGCGACCGGGACGCGCTGACTACGAGCAGTACTTC; CDR3aa: CASSLRPGRADYEQYF
abundance: few; v_gene: TRBV28; j_gene: TRBJ1-3; d_gene: NA; CDR3nt: TGTGCCAGCAGGCCGAGACTAAGACAGTACGGAATAAACACCATATATTTT; CDR3aa: CASRPRLRQYGINTIYF
abundance: NA; v_gene: TRBV23-1; j_gene: TRBJ1-5; d_gene: NA; CDR3nt: TGCGCCAGCAGTCAATTCGGACAGCGATTAACTAATCAGCCCCAGCATTTT; CDR3aa: CASSQFGQRLTNQPQHF
abundance: NA; v_gene: TRBV18; j_gene: TRBJ1-3; d_gene: NA; CDR3nt: TGTGCCAGCTCACCGGGCCAGGCTTCTGGAAACACCATATATTTT; CDR3aa: CASSPGQASGNTIYF
abundance: NA; v_gene: TRBV10-1; j_gene: TRBJ1-6; d_gene: NA; CDR3nt: TGCGCCAGCAGTGAGTTCGGAAATAATTCACCCCTCCACTTT; CDR3aa: CASSEFGNNSPLHF
abundance: NA; v_gene: TRBV15; j_gene: TRBJ1-1; d_gene: NA; CDR3nt: TGTGCCACCAGCAGAGATCGGCAGCCGAACACTGAAGCTTTCTTT; CDR3aa: CATSRDRQPNTEAFF
abundance: NA; v_gene: TRBV11-2; j_gene: TRBJ2-7; d_gene: NA; CDR3nt: TGTGCCAGCAGCTTACCGGGGCGCTACGAGCAGTACTTC; CDR3aa: CASSLPGRYEQYF
abundance: NA; v_gene: TRBV7-9; j_gene: TRBJ1-2; d_gene: NA; CDR3nt: TGTGCCAGCAGCTCAGGAACGAACTATGGCTACACCTTC; CDR3aa: CASSSGTNYGYTF
abundance: once; v_gene: TRBV3-1/TRBV3-2; j_gene: TRBJ1-6; d_gene: NA; CDR3nt: TGTGCCAGCAGCCCTTCCCGTGGGGGACGAAATTCACCCCTCCACTTT; CDR3aa: CASSPSRGGRNSPLHF
abundance: NA; v_gene: TRBV12-3/TRBV12-4; j_gene: TRBJ2-1; d_gene: NA; CDR3nt: TGTGCCAGCAGTTTTTACACGGACAATGAGCAGTTCTTC; CDR3aa: CASSFYTDNEQFF
abundance: once; v_gene: TRBV5-1; j_gene: TRBJ1-1; d_gene: NA; CDR3nt: TGCGCCAGCAGCGTCAGGGAGCCCAGCACTGAAGCTTTCTTT; CDR3aa: CASSVREPSTEAFF
abundance: NA; v_gene: TRBV7-2; j_gene: TRBJ2-1; d_gene: NA; CDR3nt: TGTGCCAGCAGCCCTGGCCGGGAATCCTACAATGAGCAGTTCTTC; CDR3aa: CASSPGRESYNEQFF
abundance: once; v_gene: TRBV7-9; j_gene: TRBJ1-2; d_gene: NA; CDR3nt: TGTGCCAGCAGCTTTTCCAGCTACTATGGCTACACCTTC; CDR3aa: CASSFSSYYGYTF
abundance: NA; v_gene: TRBV27; j_gene: TRBJ1-2; d_gene: NA; CDR3nt: TGTGCCAGCAGTTTCTTGGGAGTCGGTGGCTACACCTTC; CDR3aa: CASSFLGVGGYTF
abundance: NA; v_gene: TRBV15; j_gene: TRBJ2-7; d_gene: TRBD1; CDR3nt: TGTGCCACCAGCAGAGCCGGGACAGGGATGTCTAGGCAGTACTTC; CDR3aa: CATSRAGTGMSRQYF
abundance: NA; v_gene: TRBV11-2; j_gene: TRBJ1-2; d_gene: NA; CDR3nt: TGTGCCAGCAGCCTGGGGCACTACGGGGGCGCCCAGGATGGCTACACCTTC; CDR3aa: CASSLGHYGGAQDGYTF
abundance: NA; v_gene: TRBV6-4; j_gene: TRBJ2-1; d_gene: TRBD2; CDR3nt: TGTGCCAGCAGTGAGGTAGCGGGAGGAATGAATGAGCAGTTCTTC; CDR3aa: CASSEVAGGMNEQFF
abundance: NA; v_gene: TRBV10-2; j_gene: TRBJ1-5; d_gene: NA; CDR3nt: TGCGCCACCCAGATCCCCAATCAGCCCCAGCATTTT; CDR3aa: CATQIPNQPQHF
abundance: NA; v_gene: TRBV7-3; j_gene: TRBJ2-3; d_gene: TRBD2; CDR3nt: TGTGCCAGCAGCTCTTTCCCCCCCGGGACTAGCAGCACAGATACGCAGTATTTT; CDR3aa: CASSSFPPGTSSTDTQYF
abundance: NA; v_gene: TRBV5-1; j_gene: TRBJ1-1; d_gene: NA; CDR3nt: TGCGCCAGCAGCTTGGCCCGGGGCAGGGGTGGCACTGAAGCTTTCTTT; CDR3aa: CASSLARGRGGTEAFF
abundance: NA; v_gene: TRBV5-4; j_gene: TRBJ2-6; d_gene: NA; CDR3nt: TGTGCCAGCAGCTTGGGGGGTACCGCTTACTCTGGGGCCAACGTCCTGACTTTC; CDR3aa: CASSLGGTAYSGANVLTF
abundance: NA; v_gene: TRBV6-1; j_gene: TRBJ2-7; d_gene: TRBD1; CDR3nt: TGTGCCAGCAGTGAAAGGACAGGGGGAGGCTACGAGCAGTACTTC; CDR3aa: CASSERTGGGYEQYF
abundance: NA; v_gene: TRBV9; j_gene: TRBJ1-3; d_gene: NA; CDR3nt: TGTGCCAGCAGCGTAGGTGGCGCTGGAAACACCATATATTTT; CDR3aa: CASSVGGAGNTIYF
abundance: NA; v_gene: TRBV7-8; j_gene: TRBJ2-7; d_gene: TRBD2; CDR3nt: TGTGCCAGCAGCTTAGCCGGACTAGCGGACAGCTACGAGCAGTACTTC; CDR3aa: CASSLAGLADSYEQYF
abundance: NA; v_gene: TRBV27; j_gene: TRBJ2-7; d_gene: TRBD2; CDR3nt: TGTGCCAGCAGACGTGTAGCGGGGGGGGTCTACGAGCAGTACTTC; CDR3aa: CASRRVAGGVYEQYF
abundance: NA; v_gene: TRBV11-2; j_gene: TRBJ2-1; d_gene: TRBD1; CDR3nt: TGTGCCAGCAGCTTACCTCCCATCGGGACAGGATCGTTCAATGAGCAGTTCTTC; CDR3aa: CASSLPPIGTGSFNEQFF
abundance: NA; v_gene: TRBV5-5; j_gene: TRBJ2-7; d_gene: NA; CDR3nt: TGTGCCAGCAGCTCGACCGGGACACCGTACGAGCAGTACTTC; CDR3aa: CASSSTGTPYEQYF
abundance: NA; v_gene: TRBV4-1; j_gene: TRBJ2-4; d_gene: NA; CDR3nt: TGCGCCAGCAGCCCCGACCCAAACATTCAGTACTTC; CDR3aa: CASSPDPNIQYF
abundance: few; v_gene: TRBV5-4; j_gene: TRBJ2-7; d_gene: TRBD1; CDR3nt: TGTGCCAGCAGCTTGACCAGGGGGAACGAGCAGTACTTC; CDR3aa: CASSLTRGNEQYF
abundance: NA; v_gene: TRBV21-1; j_gene: TRBJ1-6; d_gene: NA; CDR3nt: TGTGCCAGCAGCACCGGGGACACCCGATCGAGCTCCTATAATTCACCCCTCCACTTT; CDR3aa: CASSTGDTRSSSYNSPLHF
abundance: NA; v_gene: TRBV21-1; j_gene: TRBJ1-4; d_gene: NA; CDR3nt: TGTGCCAGCCCTGGGGAGGGTCGAACAACTAATGAAAAACTGTTTTTT; CDR3aa: CASPGEGRTTNEKLFF
abundance: NA; v_gene: TRBV2; j_gene: TRBJ1-3; d_gene: NA; CDR3nt: TGTGCCAGCACCCAAGGTGGGGCGCGGGGAAACACCATATATTTT; CDR3aa: CASTQGGARGNTIYF
abundance: NA; v_gene: TRBV28; j_gene: TRBJ1-5; d_gene: NA; CDR3nt: TGTGCCAGCGAGAGAGGCAATCAGCCCCAGCATTTT; CDR3aa: CASERGNQPQHF